Shown below are 29 T cell receptor beta chains from a single sample sequenced in a study of T cell clonotyping in hematopoietic cell transplantation. Time point: recipient sample about 28 days before transplant, after cytoreduction. The assay was immunoSEQ multiplex PCR, and TCRdb's table has in-frame clones only and misses some. In the table there are over 45,000 clones, about nine tenths of which are singletons. This specimen was peripheral blood mononuclear cells, taken before stem cell transplant. The receptors derive from a man aged 55-75 years with biphenotypic leukemia. Some clones in this sample may be carry-over from other donors' samples.

This sequence joins TRBV21-1 and TRBJ1-4; the table's TRBD1 call for D was not verified on the DNA. TRBV21-1 is flagged as a pseudogene. This CDR3 has 14 residues. CDR3 bases: TGTGCCAGCCTCCCTTTACAGGATAATGAAAAACTGTTTTTT. Translation: CASLPLQDNEKLFF.

By sample share, this clone is medium-sized. The chain joins TRBV18 to TRBJ2-2, with TRBD1 as a possible D gene (5 bases). V dropped 3 bases and J dropped 2 bases, with 13 bases sitting between them. This CDR3 comprises 16 residues. The germline V gene encodes CDR1 KGHSH and CDR2 LQKENI. CDR3: CASSPQVWTNTGELFF. DNA of the CDR3: TGTGCCAGCTCACCCCAGGTATGGACAAACACCGGGGAGCTGTTTTTT.

This clone was found a few times. V gene TRBV30 combines with J gene TRBJ2-2, with D possibly TRBD2 on 5 matching bases. Germline CDR1 is GTSNPN and CDR2 is SVGIG (reference sequence). With 1 base removed from V and 2 bases from J, the gap between germline ends came to 11 bases. CDR3 length: 15 amino acids. CDR3 residues: CAWSGRTFNTGELFF. CDR3 sequence (DNA): TGTGCCTGGAGTGGCCGGACTTTTAACACCGGGGAGCTGTTTTTT.

This rearrangement joins TRBV11-2 to TRBJ2-3, with D unresolved. Germline loops: CDR1 SGHAT, CDR2 FQNNGV. V lost 2 bases to trimming and J lost 4 bases, with 10 bases between them. The CDR3 covers 14 residues. The CDR3 sequence: CASSLLGEADTQYF. CDR3 DNA sequence: TGTGCCAGCAGCTTATTGGGTGAGGCAGATACGCAGTATTTT.

The chain uses TRBV5-1 and TRBJ2-7; 12 bases align to TRBD2. V dropped 0 bases and J dropped 1; count of bases not matched to a gene: 5. The CDR3 has 17 residues. Germline lookup yields CDR1 SGHRS and CDR2 YFSETQ. The CDR3 DNA sequence: TGCGCCAGCAGCTTGGGGTTAGGACTAGCGGGGTCCTACGAGCAGTACTTC. Amino acid sequence: CASSLGLGLAGSYEQYF.

The CDR3 protein is CASSLAGPGSDEQFF. The CDR3 bases are TGTGCCAGCAGCTTAGCTGGCCCCGGGAGCGATGAGCAGTTCTTC. The chain carries TRBV11-1 and TRBJ2-1, with D tentatively TRBD2 (6 bases). This CDR3 has 15 amino acids. Per the germline V gene, CDR1 is SGHAT and CDR2 is FQDESV (reference sequence). Trimming stripped 0 bases from V and 8 bases from J, with 14 bases between.

In the case of this clone: The identical CDR3 is also encoded by other nucleotide sequences in the sample. The J gene is TRBJ1-2, the V gene TRBV5-1; no firm D call. The CDR3 extends over 14 amino acids. CDR1 is SGHRS and CDR2 is YFSETQ in the germline V gene. V was clipped by 0 bases and J by 3 bases, with 9 bases between them. CDR3 nucleotides: TGCGCCAGCAGCTTGGGTGCAGGCGACTATGGCTACACCTTC. It encodes CASSLGAGDYGYTF.

A few counts support this clone. V and J are TRBV7-8 and TRBJ1-1; D gene ambiguous. In germline, CDR1 is SGHVS, CDR2 FQNEAQ. The CDR3 has 13 residues. V lost 5 bases and J lost 8, with 15 bases in between. The CDR3 region is CASSTLPGSEAFF. The DNA for the CDR3 is TGTGCCAGCAGCACCCTCCCAGGTTCCGAAGCTTTCTTT.

CDR3 amino acids: CASSLNGQQYF. In DNA form, the CDR3 reads TGTGCCAGCAGCTTAAATGGTCAGCAGTACTTC. The chain recombines TRBV7-3 with TRBJ2-7; D not certain. V was pared by 1 base and J by 8 bases, with 6 bases between. Per the germline V gene, CDR1 is SGHTA and CDR2 is FQGTGA. CDR3 size: 11 residues.

The V and J genes are TRBV5-1 and TRBJ2-7; 7 nucleotides line up with TRBD2. The CDR3 has 13 residues. Germline V gene data show CDR1 as SGHRS and CDR2 as YFSETQ. Trimming removed 4 bases from V and 3 bases from J; junction bases left unmatched: 4. The DNA of the CDR3 is TGCGCCAGCAGCCACAGCGGGAACTACGAGCAGTACTTC. This gives the protein CASSHSGNYEQYF.

This chain uses TRBV9 with TRBJ2-7, with D perhaps matching TRBD1 (5 bases). This CDR3 is built from 14 residues. CDR1 and CDR2 from the germline V gene are SGDLS and YYNGEE. Between the trimmed V and J ends, which lost 0 bases and 3 bases, there was a span of 10 bases. CDR3 DNA sequence: TGTGCCAGCAGCGTAGGGGTCAGGGACTACGAGCAGTACTTC. The encoded protein is CASSVGVRDYEQYF.

The chain employs TRBV10-3 and TRBJ1-2; no clear D gene. Germline V CDR1 and CDR2: ENHRY, SYGVKD. The CDR3 covers 13 residues. V was trimmed by 3 bases and J by 6 bases, leaving 11 bases between them. CDR3 coding DNA: TGTGCCATCAGTGAAGACGGGAGAGATGGCTACACCTTC. It is translated as CAISEDGRDGYTF.

The V and J genes are TRBV4-1 and TRBJ1-5; D may be TRBD1 (6 bases). This CDR3 comprises 19 residues. Trimming took off 4 bases at V and 1 base at J, with 23 bases between the two ends. Germline V gene lookup returns CDR1 MGHRA and CDR2 YSYEKL. Here the CDR3 reads CASSRWGAGRPESNQPQHF. For the CDR3, the DNA is TGCGCCAGCAGCCGCTGGGGGGCAGGGCGACCCGAAAGCAATCAGCCCCAGCATTTT.

The genes are TRBV4-1 and TRBJ2-1, with TRBD2 identical over 11 bases. J lost 7 bases, V lost 1 base, and 3 bases had no gene match. This CDR3 is built from 15 residues. CDR1 is MGHRA, CDR2 YSYEKL, per germline. CDR3 sequence (DNA): TGCGCCAGCAGCCAAGTACTAGCGGGAGTAAATGAGCAGTTCTTC. Translation gives CASSQVLAGVNEQFF.

V usage is TRBV27 and J usage is TRBJ2-5, with D possibly being TRBD1 (6 bases). V was shortened by 6 bases and J by 2 bases, with 10 bases between the two germline ends. The CDR3 length is 13 residues. Germline V gives CDR1 MNHEY, CDR2 SMNVEV (reference sequence). In DNA, the CDR3 is TGTGCCAGCAGATTACAGGGACAAGAGACCCAGTACTTC. Encoded protein: CASRLQGQETQYF.

J is TRBJ1-5 and V is TRBV30; D remains unclear. Germline V lookup: CDR1 GTSNPN, CDR2 SVGIG (reference sequence). The CDR3 runs to 14 residues. V was shortened by 7 bases and J by 0 bases, with 13 bases between the two germline ends. The CDR3: CASSYGDSNQPQHF. The CDR3 DNA sequence: TGTGCCTCTTCATATGGGGATAGCAATCAGCCCCAGCATTTT. Full variable domain (missing parts from reference TRBV30 and TRBJ1-5): SQTIHQWPATLVQPVGSPLSLECTVEGTSNPNLYWYRQAAGRGLQLLFYSVGIGQISSEVPQNLSASRPQDRQFILSSKKLLLSDSGFYLCASSYGDSNQPQHFGDGTRLSIL.

This rearrangement joins TRBV28 to TRBJ2-1; D might be TRBD2 (5 bases). Germline CDR1 MDHEN, CDR2 SYDVKM. Deletions cut 3 bases from V and 4 bases from J, with 19 bases between. The CDR3 totals 17 residues. CDR3 sequence reads: CASSFISGLNEYNEQFF. The DNA of the CDR3 is TGTGCCAGCAGTTTTATAAGCGGCCTAAATGAGTACAATGAGCAGTTCTTC.

V usage is TRBV19 and J usage is TRBJ1-1, with 8 bases that match TRBD1. The trim removed 4 bases at V and 4 bases at J, leaving 5 bases unmatched. This CDR3 has 14 amino acids. In germline, CDR1 is LNHDA, CDR2 SQIVND (reference sequence). The CDR3 sequence is CASSTRTGPTEAFF. As DNA, the CDR3 is TGTGCCAGTAGTACCCGGACAGGGCCCACTGAAGCTTTCTTT.

V usage is TRBV5-6 and J usage is TRBJ2-5; perhaps TRBD1 as D (6 bases). Trimming stripped 0 bases from V and 0 bases from J, with 9 bases between. Germline V gene data show CDR1 as SGHDT and CDR2 as YYEEEE. The CDR3 has 15 amino acids. CDR3 in DNA: TGTGCCAGCAGCTTGGCGGGACAATACCAAGAGACCCAGTACTTC. This sequence encodes CASSLAGQYQETQYF.

In this sample, this clone turned up once. The rearrangement joins TRBV30 to TRBJ1-2; 9 nucleotides line up with TRBD1. The CDR3 length is 16 residues. CDR1 and CDR2 (germline): GTSNPN, SVGIG (reference sequence). V trimming: 5 bases; J trimming: 4 bases; junction bases outside the gene matches: 14. CDR3 loop: CAWSGTGFSTLYGYTF. CDR3 DNA sequence: TGTGCCTGGTCCGGGACAGGGTTCTCAACACTCTATGGCTACACCTTC.

The chain is built from TRBV6-1 and TRBJ2-7, with 9 bases identical to TRBD2. Germline CDR1 MNHNS, CDR2 SASEGT. With V trimmed by 0 bases and J by 3 bases, 9 bases remained unmatched. CDR3 length: 17 residues. The DNA for the CDR3 is TGTGCCAGCAGTGAAGCCCTCTTAGCGGGAGAGATCTACGAGCAGTACTTC. Translation: CASSEALLAGEIYEQYF.

This clone was seen only a few times. V gene TRBV30 combines with J gene TRBJ2-2; D tentatively fits TRBD1 or TRBD2 (5 bases each). This CDR3 has 14 residues. V was cut by 5 bases and J by 4 bases, with 14 bases left in between. Germline lookup yields CDR1 GTSNPN and CDR2 SVGIG (reference sequence). The CDR3: CAWERDVGTGELFF. In DNA form, the CDR3 reads TGTGCCTGGGAAAGGGACGTAGGCACCGGGGAGCTGTTTTTT.

This clone was found once. The gene calls are TRBV5-5 and TRBJ2-2; possible D gene TRBD1, 5 bases. Looked up from germline, CDR1 is SGHKS and CDR2 is YYEKEE (reference sequence). CDR3 length: 13 residues. The germline V and J ends were trimmed by 0 bases and 6 bases, with 6 bases remaining between them. The CDR3 region has the DNA TGTGCCAGCAGCTTGGCAGGGCCCGGGGAGCTGTTTTTT. Translated: CASSLAGPGELFF.

The CDR3 bases are TGTGCCGGACGGCAGGGGAACACAGATACGCAGTATTTT. This translates into CAGRQGNTDTQYF. The rearrangement links TRBV7-2 to TRBJ2-3; possible D gene TRBD1, 6 bases. Germline CDR1 reads SGHTA; CDR2 reads FQGNSA. This CDR3 spans 13 amino acids. Deletions cut 11 bases from V and 2 bases from J, with 14 bases between.

This clone was recorded a few times. The chain carries TRBV4-1 and TRBJ2-1; 10 bases are shared with TRBD2. V shed 2 bases and J 1 base; nucleotides not matched to a gene: 2. The CDR3 extends over 16 amino acids. Per the germline V gene, CDR1 is MGHRA and CDR2 is YSYEKL. The CDR3 DNA reads as TGCGCCAGCAGCCAACCTAGCGGGAGATCCTACAATGAGCAGTTCTTC. As protein: CASSQPSGRSYNEQFF.

In DNA, the CDR3 is TGTGCCAGCAGTTCACCGACAGGGAAGCCCTATGGCTACACCTTC. It encodes CASSSPTGKPYGYTF. V gene TRBV28 combines with J gene TRBJ1-2; 7 nucleotides align to TRBD1. The trim removed 4 bases at V and 4 bases at J, leaving 9 bases unmatched. The CDR3 consists of 15 residues. Germline CDR1 and CDR2: MDHEN and SYDVKM.

The V gene is TRBV14, the J gene TRBJ2-1; D not certain. This CDR3 spans 16 amino acids. Deletions cut 2 bases from V and 4 bases from J, with 15 bases between. Germline V gene lookup returns CDR1 SGHDN and CDR2 FVKESK. In DNA form, the CDR3 reads TGTGCCAGCAGCCAATTTGGCAGTTCAATTTACAATGAGCAGTTCTTC. Translated: CASSQFGSSIYNEQFF. Full variable domain (missing parts from reference TRBV14 and TRBJ2-1): EAGVTQFPSHSVIEKGQTVTLRCDPISGHDNLYWYRRVMGKEIKFLLHFVKESKQDESGMPNNRFLAERTGGTYSTLKVQPAELEDSGVYFCASSQFGSSIYNEQFFGPGTRLTVL.

This chain uses TRBV7-9 with TRBJ2-7, with D possibly being TRBD2 (6 bases). The germline V gene has CDR1 SEHNR and CDR2 FQNEAQ (reference sequence). The CDR3 loop spans 18 amino acids. The V end lost 5 bases, the J end lost 0 bases, and 23 bases lay between the germline ends. CDR3 nucleotide sequence: TGTGCCAGCAGCCCATCCGGGACTCGGAAACCTCGCTCCTACGAGCAGTACTTC. Translation: CASSPSGTRKPRSYEQYF.

V gene TRBV9 combines with J gene TRBJ2-3; TRBD1 agrees at 9 bases. V was pared by 4 bases and J by 3 bases, with 6 bases of the junction left unmatched. The CDR3 is 15 amino acids. The V gene's germline CDR1 is SGDLS and CDR2 YYNGEE. The CDR3 loop reads CASSPTTGGTDTQYF. The DNA for the CDR3 is TGTGCCAGCAGCCCGACGACAGGGGGGACAGATACGCAGTATTTT.